These 25 T cell receptor beta chains were all obtained from the same sample, sequenced in a study of T cell responses to AZD1222 COVID-19 vaccine (dated by TCRdb to the early 2020s). In light of the paper, this sample's time point label describes: baseline before first vaccination. Library generation was performed with the immunoSEQ multiplex PCR assay. This immuneACCESS table, as held by TCRdb, lists in-frame sequences with V and J called but not all clones. Of the missing ones, under half trace to an unresolved V gene in checked studies; the others have no known cause. The sample records 85,000 to 100,000 clones, approximately 92% of which are singletons. The ten largest clones add up to 9.5% to 15% of the sample. Source: peripheral blood, taken on day 0 of AZD1222 vaccination. The origin of the receptors is an adult in good health.

The rearrangement joins TRBV20-1 to TRBJ2-7; 7 bases are shared with TRBD2. The V gene's germline CDR1 is DFQATT and CDR2 SNEGSKA (reference sequence). With V trimmed by 3 bases and J by 0 bases, 8 bases remained unmatched. The CDR3 extends over 15 amino acids. The CDR3 protein is CSASGARDYSYEQYF. The CDR3 nucleotides read TGCAGTGCTAGTGGCGCGCGGGACTACTCCTACGAGCAGTACTTC.

The chain carries TRBV2 and TRBJ1-2, with D tentatively TRBD1 (5 bases). This CDR3 has 16 residues. With 4 bases removed from V and 2 bases from J, the gap between germline ends came to 17 bases. The germline V gene has CDR1 SNHLY and CDR2 FYNNEI. This CDR3 is CASSALETARNYGYTF. CDR3 nucleotides: TGTGCCAGCAGTGCCCTCGAGACAGCCAGAAACTATGGCTACACCTTC.

This clone was detected once. The V and J genes are TRBV5-1 and TRBJ1-2, with 8 bases lining up with TRBD1. The length of the CDR3 is 14 residues. V lost 4 bases and J lost 5; bases outside the gene matches: 7. Germline CDR1 reads SGHRS; CDR2 reads YFSETQ. The CDR3 sequence is CASSTDRGRYGYTF. Written as DNA, the CDR3 is TGCGCCAGCAGCACAGACAGGGGTCGGTATGGCTACACCTTC.

The chain links TRBV2 to TRBJ2-7; 9 bases agree with TRBD1. Germline values: CDR1 SNHLY, CDR2 FYNNEI. The CDR3 is made up of 15 amino acids. The V segment lost 7 bases and the J segment 3 bases; nucleotides outside the gene matches: 10. This chain's CDR3 is CASIRTGTGNYEQYF. For the CDR3, the DNA is TGTGCCAGCATCAGAACCGGGACAGGGAACTACGAGCAGTACTTC.

V gene TRBV30 combines with J gene TRBJ2-7; tentatively, D is TRBD1 (5 bases). Trimming took off 0 bases at V and 3 bases at J, with 9 bases between the two ends. This CDR3 has 13 amino acids. Germline-derived CDR1 and CDR2 are GTSNPN and SVGIG (reference sequence). CDR3 sequence (DNA): TGTGCCTGGAGTGTGGGGCAGGTCTACGAGCAGTACTTC. Encoded protein: CAWSVGQVYEQYF.

The chain joins TRBV3-1 (or the pseudogene TRBV3-2) to TRBJ2-7; D remains unclear. The CDR3 spans 12 residues. Trimming left V 0 bases short and J 5 bases short, with 5 bases between. From germline, CDR1 is LGHDT and CDR2 YNNKEL (reference sequence). The CDR3 protein is CASSQEGHEQYF. CDR3 nucleotide sequence: TGTGCCAGCAGCCAAGAGGGTCACGAGCAGTACTTC.

The chain recombines TRBV6-5 with TRBJ1-1; no clear D. The CDR3 sequence is 13 residues long. With 6 bases removed from V and 1 base from J, the gap between germline ends came to 9 bases. Germline CDR1 reads MNHEY; CDR2 reads SVGAGI. CDR3 protein: CASSPRRNTEAFF. DNA for the CDR3: TGTGCCAGCAGCCCCCGGCGGAACACTGAAGCTTTCTTT.

This chain uses TRBV5-1 with TRBJ2-7, with TRBD1 as a possible D gene (6 bases). Germline V lookup: CDR1 SGHRS, CDR2 YFSETQ. Between the trimmed V and J ends, which lost 0 bases and 2 bases, there was a span of 9 bases. The CDR3 is 14 amino acids. The chain's CDR3 is CASSLEGHPYEQYF. CDR3 nucleotide sequence: TGCGCCAGCAGCTTGGAGGGACACCCCTACGAGCAGTACTTC.

This clone has a handful of counts. V usage is TRBV3-1 (or the pseudogene TRBV3-2) and J usage is TRBJ2-7, with 7 bases matching TRBD2. Germline-derived CDR1 and CDR2 are LGHDT and YNNKEL (reference sequence). The length of the CDR3 is 16 residues. Germline trimming cut 1 base from V and 5 bases from J; bases unmatched to any gene: 11. CDR3 residues: CASSQATWGGGDEQYF. In DNA form, the CDR3 reads TGTGCCAGCAGCCAAGCGACTTGGGGGGGAGGGGACGAGCAGTACTTC.

The genes are TRBV6-5 and TRBJ1-3, with D maybe TRBD1 (5 bases). The germline CDR1 and CDR2 sequences are MNHEY and SVGAGI. The germline V and J ends were trimmed by 6 bases and 0 bases, with 12 bases remaining between them. CDR3 length: 15 amino acids. The DNA for the CDR3 is TGTGCCAGCAGGAAGGCCGGGGGCTCTGGAAACACCATATATTTT. It specifies CASRKAGGSGNTIYF.

This sequence joins TRBV7-9 and TRBJ2-7; TRBD2 agrees at 13 bases. This CDR3 is built from 14 residues. CDR1 and CDR2 from the germline V gene are SEHNR and FQNEAQ (reference sequence). With 6 bases clipped from V and 3 bases from J, the junction kept 2 bases outside the gene matches. The CDR3 spells CASRRTSGSYEQYF. CDR3 bases: TGTGCCAGCAGGCGGACTAGCGGGAGCTACGAGCAGTACTTC.

J is TRBJ1-2 and V is TRBV24-1; 8 positions agree with TRBD1. Germline loops: CDR1 KGHDR, CDR2 SFDVKD. V shed 4 bases and J 2 bases; nucleotides not matched to a gene: 2. This CDR3 has 14 amino acids. CDR3 in amino acids: CATSDRQGNYGYTF. The CDR3 coding sequence is TGTGCCACCAGTGACCGACAGGGGAACTATGGCTACACCTTC.

This clone was seen more than once but under ten times. The chain joins TRBV10-1 to TRBJ2-5, with D maybe TRBD2 (5 bases). Looked up from germline, CDR1 is WNHNN and CDR2 is SYGVQD (reference sequence). The CDR3 has 12 residues. With 7 bases removed from V and 8 bases from J, the gap between germline ends came to 14 bases. The CDR3 here is CASTHRERTQYF. The CDR3 bases are TGCGCCAGCACCCATAGGGAGAGAACCCAGTACTTC.

V usage is TRBV6-5 and J usage is TRBJ1-5; D unresolved. Trimming cost V 0 bases and J 6 bases, with 6 bases left between them. The CDR3 contains 13 residues. Germline CDR1 and CDR2: MNHEY and SVGAGI. The CDR3 region is CASSYSSVQPQHF. In nucleotides, the CDR3 is TGTGCCAGCAGTTACTCGAGTGTTCAGCCCCAGCATTTT.

This rearrangement joins TRBV6-2 or TRBV6-3 to TRBJ2-1, with 11 nucleotides matching TRBD2. V lost 4 bases and J lost 3; bases outside the gene matches: 14. Germline-derived CDR1 and CDR2 are MNHEY and SVGEGT. CDR3 size: 19 residues. In DNA form, the CDR3 reads TGTGCCAGCAGTTCCCAGACTAGCGGGAATTTAAAGGACTACAATGAGCAGTTCTTC. This codes for CASSSQTSGNLKDYNEQFF.

The rearrangement uses TRBV2 and TRBJ1-1, with TRBD1 identical over 7 bases. Trimming cost V 7 bases and J 1 base; bases outside gene matches: 6. From germline, CDR1 is SNHLY and CDR2 FYNNEI. The CDR3 has 14 amino acids. The CDR3 nucleotides are TGTGCCAGCAATCGCCGGGACAGGAACACTGAAGCTTTCTTT. This codes for CASNRRDRNTEAFF.

This clone appeared a few times. The V gene is TRBV6-5, the J gene TRBJ2-2; 9 bases align to TRBD2. The CDR3 totals 15 residues. The V and J ends lost 2 bases and 7 bases, in that order; junction bases with no gene match: 5. Germline lookup yields CDR1 MNHEY and CDR2 SVGAGI. The chain's CDR3 is CASSYDLAGIGELFF. The CDR3 DNA sequence: TGTGCCAGCAGTTACGATCTAGCGGGGATCGGGGAGCTGTTTTTT.

The chain uses TRBV7-9 and TRBJ1-6; TRBD1 aligns across 8 bases. The CDR3 loop spans 17 amino acids. CDR1 and CDR2 (germline): SEHNR, FQNEAQ (reference sequence). V dropped 4 bases and J dropped 0; count of bases not matched to a gene: 5. The CDR3 reads CASSSTGASSYNSPLHF. The CDR3 nucleotides are TGTGCCAGCAGCTCGACAGGGGCCAGCTCCTATAATTCACCCCTCCACTTT.

The V and J genes are TRBV12-3 or TRBV12-4 and TRBJ1-2; no clear D gene. The V gene lost 5 bases and the J gene lost 2 bases, with 6 bases spanning the gap. This CDR3 spans 12 amino acids. CDR3 DNA sequence: TGTGCCAGCAGTCCAAGCAACTATGGCTACACCTTC. Its translation is CASSPSNYGYTF.

The genes are TRBV14 and TRBJ1-2, with D maybe TRBD1 (5 bases). V lost 6 bases and J lost 8, with 22 bases in between. This CDR3 contains 15 residues. CDR1 is SGHDN and CDR2 is FVKESK in the germline V gene. The DNA of the CDR3 is TGTGCCAGCAGTCAAAACCGGGGCCGAATGGGCGGCTACACCTTC. Its protein product is CASSQNRGRMGGYTF.

The rearrangement uses TRBV5-1 and TRBJ2-2, with D tentatively TRBD2 (6 bases). Germline loops: CDR1 SGHRS, CDR2 YFSETQ. V dropped 5 bases and J dropped 5 bases, with 10 bases sitting between them. This CDR3 is 13 amino acids long. CDR3 coding DNA: TGCGCCAGCAGAAGTGGGGGGACCGGGGAGCTGTTTTTT. Amino acids: CASRSGGTGELFF.

The chain recombines TRBV30 with TRBJ1-6, with D unresolved. Trimming stripped 1 base from V and 7 bases from J, with 11 bases between. The CDR3 length is 14 residues. Per germline, CDR1 GTSNPN and CDR2 SVGIG (reference sequence). CDR3 DNA sequence: TGTGCCTGGAGTGGCGGGAGGTTAAATTCACCCCTCCACTTT. Amino acids: CAWSGGRLNSPLHF.

This clone was detected once. The chain is built from TRBV6-5 and TRBJ1-2, with a tentative D call TRBD1 (6 bases). From germline, CDR1 is MNHEY and CDR2 SVGAGI. There are 16 residues in the CDR3. V was shortened by 4 bases and J by 3 bases, with 18 bases between the two germline ends. CDR3 sequence reads: CASSSPQGGVDYGYTF. CDR3 DNA sequence: TGTGCCAGCAGTTCCCCGCAAGGGGGGGTCGACTATGGCTACACCTTC.

The chain combines TRBV6-5 with TRBJ1-2; D perhaps matches TRBD1 (6 bases). CDR1 is MNHEY, CDR2 SVGAGI, per germline. This CDR3 is 14 amino acids long. V was shortened by 6 bases and J by 4 bases, with 15 bases between the two germline ends. CDR3 sequence (DNA): TGTGCCAGCAGGAGGGGGGAGACTATCTATGGCTACACCTTC. The encoded protein is CASRRGETIYGYTF.

The rearrangement uses TRBV28 and TRBJ2-3; D unclear. This CDR3 is 14 amino acids long. Germline CDR1 is MDHEN and CDR2 is SYDVKM. V gave up 6 bases and J gave up 1 base, with 11 bases separating them. The CDR3 loop reads CASSRNIGTDTQYF. CDR3 DNA sequence: TGTGCCAGCAGCCGTAATATTGGCACAGATACGCAGTATTTT.